Included here is one TCR beta chain sequence, with context. The antigen remains unidentified. The data originate from a study of cytomegalovirus exposure and HLA in healthy donors. Study-wide findings and caveats: Clonal expansion was found to be greater in HLA-associated TCR beta chains than in equally common others in a later analysis. Analysis was carried out at a later point, and it linked a missense DCLRE1C variant to TCR beta V- and J-gene trimming. High sensitivity and specificity were reportedly achieved when the classifier diagnosed cytomegalovirus status.

The germline gives CDR1 MDHEN, CDR2 SYDVKM. The CDR3 has 15 amino acids. V dropped 7 bases and J dropped 2 bases, with 18 bases sitting between them. Researchers ran the PCR with 60 Vbeta and 13 Jbeta primers. TCRdb's copy holds only in-frame clones and misses some; the assay was immunoSEQ multiplex PCR. The sample contains about 150,000 clones, approximately 78% of which appear only once. The receptor was derived from a woman in her thirties or forties in good health and CMV-seropositive. Sequenced material: PBMCs. The gene calls are TRBV28 and TRBJ2-7, with D maybe TRBD2 (5 bases). CDR3 nucleotides: TGTGCCAGCACCCCTGACACGGAGGTAACCTACGAGCAGTACTTC. Amino acid sequence: CASTPDTEVTYEQYF.